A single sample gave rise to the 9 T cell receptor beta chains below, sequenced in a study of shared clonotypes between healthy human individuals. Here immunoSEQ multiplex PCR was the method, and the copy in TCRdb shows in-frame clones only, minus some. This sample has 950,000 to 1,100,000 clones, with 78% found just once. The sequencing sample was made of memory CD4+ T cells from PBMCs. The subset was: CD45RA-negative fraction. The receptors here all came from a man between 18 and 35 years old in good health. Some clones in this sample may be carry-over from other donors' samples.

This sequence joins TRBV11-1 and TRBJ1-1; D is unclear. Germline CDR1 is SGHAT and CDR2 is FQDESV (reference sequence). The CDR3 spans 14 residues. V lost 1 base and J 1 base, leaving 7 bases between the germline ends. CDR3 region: CASSLGLANTEAFF. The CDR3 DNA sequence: TGTGCCAGCAGCTTAGGCCTTGCGAACACTGAAGCTTTCTTT.

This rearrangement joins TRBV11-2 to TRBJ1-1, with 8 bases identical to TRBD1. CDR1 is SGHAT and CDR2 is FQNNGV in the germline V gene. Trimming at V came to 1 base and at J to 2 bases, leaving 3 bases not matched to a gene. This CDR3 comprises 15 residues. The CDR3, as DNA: TGTGCCAGCAGCTTAGCCAGGGGGCGAAACACTGAAGCTTTCTTT. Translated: CASSLARGRNTEAFF. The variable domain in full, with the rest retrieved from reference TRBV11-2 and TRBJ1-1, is EAGVAQSPRYKIIEKRQSVAFWCNPISGHATLYWYQQILGQGPKLLIQFQNNGVVDDSQLPKDRFSAERLKGVDSTLKIQPAKLEDSAVYLCASSLARGRNTEAFFGQGTRLTVV.

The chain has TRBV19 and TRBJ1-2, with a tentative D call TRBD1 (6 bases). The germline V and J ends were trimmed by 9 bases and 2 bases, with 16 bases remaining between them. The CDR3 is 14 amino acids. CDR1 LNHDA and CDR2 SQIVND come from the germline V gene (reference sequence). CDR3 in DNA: TGTGCCAGCACCTTCAAGGGGGACAACTATGGCTACACCTTC. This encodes CASTFKGDNYGYTF.

The CDR3, as DNA: TGTGCCAGCAGCGGGGGGCAGGGTGGGGGAAACATTCAGTACTTC. The encoded protein is CASSGGQGGGNIQYF. V and J are TRBV9 and TRBJ2-4, with a possible D match to TRBD1 (6 bases). The V and J ends lost 3 bases and 6 bases respectively, with 16 bases between them. Per the germline V gene, CDR1 is SGDLS and CDR2 is YYNGEE. This CDR3 is built from 15 residues.

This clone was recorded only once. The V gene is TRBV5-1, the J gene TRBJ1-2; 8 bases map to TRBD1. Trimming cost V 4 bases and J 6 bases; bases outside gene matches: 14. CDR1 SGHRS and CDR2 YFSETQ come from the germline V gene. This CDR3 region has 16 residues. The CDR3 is CASSGQGGRGLDGYTF. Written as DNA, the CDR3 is TGCGCCAGCAGCGGACAGGGAGGGAGAGGATTAGATGGCTACACCTTC.

The CDR3 sequence: CAWSVSGSTEAFF. Here the CDR3 DNA reads TGTGCCTGGAGTGTATCTGGGAGTACTGAAGCTTTCTTT. This chain joins TRBV30 and TRBJ1-1; D unresolved. Between the trimmed V and J ends, which lost 0 bases and 5 bases, there was a span of 10 bases. This CDR3 spans 13 amino acids. Germline assignment: CDR1 GTSNPN and CDR2 SVGIG (reference sequence).

CDR3 bases: TGTGCCAGCGCCCAGGGGGCGACCGGGGAGCTGTTTTTT. Residues: CASAQGATGELFF. This chain joins TRBV2 and TRBJ2-2, with 8 bases that match TRBD1. CDR1 and CDR2 (germline): SNHLY, FYNNEI. The trim removed 8 bases at V and 5 bases at J, leaving 4 bases unmatched. CDR3 size: 13 residues.

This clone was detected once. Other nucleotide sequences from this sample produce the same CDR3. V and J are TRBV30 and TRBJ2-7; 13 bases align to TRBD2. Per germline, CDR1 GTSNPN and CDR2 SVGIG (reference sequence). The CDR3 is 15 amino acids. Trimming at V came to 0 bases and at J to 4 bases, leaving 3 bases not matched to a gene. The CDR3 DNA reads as TGTGCCTGGAGTGTACTAGCGGGAGGGCCATACGAGCAGTACTTC. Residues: CAWSVLAGGPYEQYF.

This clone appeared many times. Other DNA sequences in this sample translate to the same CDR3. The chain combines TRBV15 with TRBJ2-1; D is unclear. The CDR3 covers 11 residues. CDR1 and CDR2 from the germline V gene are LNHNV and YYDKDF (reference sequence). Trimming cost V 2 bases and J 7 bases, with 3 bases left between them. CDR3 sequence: CATSRRNEQFF. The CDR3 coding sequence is TGTGCCACCAGCAGAAGGAATGAGCAGTTCTTC.